The 20 T cell receptor beta chains below all came from one sample that was sequenced in a study of cytomegalovirus exposure and HLA in healthy donors. Vbeta (60) and Jbeta (13) primers were used in the PCR. Generated by immunoSEQ multiplex PCR, the TCRdb table keeps only in-frame clones and is missing some. The data contain over 150,000 clones, 82% of them singletons. The sequenced material came from PBMCs. The origin of the receptors is a boy between 2 and 10 years old in good health and CMV-seronegative.

This clone was counted a single time. The chain links TRBV5-1 to TRBJ2-3; 10 nucleotides align to TRBD2. CDR3 length equals 16 residues. V lost 1 base and J lost 1; bases outside the gene matches: 3. Germline V lookup: CDR1 SGHRS, CDR2 YFSETQ. DNA of the CDR3: TGCGCCAGCAGCTTGTTAACTAGCGGGGGCACAGATACGCAGTATTTT. The encoded protein is CASSLLTSGGTDTQYF.

This clone was recorded only once. The rearrangement links TRBV20-1 to TRBJ1-1, with D hard to call. The ends were cut back, 5 bases at V and 9 bases at J, with 13 bases in the middle. The CDR3 totals 11 residues. Per germline, CDR1 DFQATT and CDR2 SNEGSKA (reference sequence). CDR3 residues: CSAAVGPQAFF. DNA for the CDR3: TGCAGTGCTGCCGTGGGCCCCCAAGCTTTCTTT.

This chain uses TRBV5-1 with TRBJ2-5; 9 bases align to TRBD1. CDR3 size: 16 residues. From germline, CDR1 is SGHRS and CDR2 YFSETQ. J was trimmed by 5 bases and V by 3 bases; bases with no gene match: 11. CDR3 amino acids: CASSSAGTGYEETQYF. For the CDR3, the DNA is TGCGCCAGCAGCTCTGCTGGGACAGGGTATGAGGAGACCCAGTACTTC.

The chain has TRBV15 and TRBJ1-6, with 7 bases identical to TRBD1. The germline V gene encodes CDR1 LNHNV and CDR2 YYDKDF (reference sequence). This CDR3 contains 20 residues. V lost 0 bases to trimming and J lost 7 bases; unmatched junction nucleotides: 18. The CDR3, as DNA: TGTGCCACCAGCAGAGATTGGGCGCCGGGGACAGCCACCTCCAATTCACCCCTCCACTTT. This sequence encodes CATSRDWAPGTATSNSPLHF.

Regarding this clone: Other nucleotide sequences in the sample specify the same CDR3. The chain is built from TRBV18 and TRBJ1-1; D is perhaps TRBD1 (5 bases). The CDR3 sequence is 13 residues long. V was clipped by 6 bases and J by 1 base, with 9 bases between them. The V gene's germline CDR1 is KGHSH and CDR2 LQKENI. The CDR3 loop is CASSQGENTEAFF. CDR3 nucleotide sequence: TGTGCCAGCTCTCAGGGCGAGAACACTGAAGCTTTCTTT.

The chain carries TRBV9 and TRBJ2-7; possibly TRBD2 for D (6 bases). The CDR3 contains 15 residues. CDR1 and CDR2 (germline): SGDLS, YYNGEE. Between the trimmed V and J ends, which lost 1 base and 0 bases, there was a span of 11 bases. The CDR3 loop reads CASSVSSGDSYEQYF. The CDR3 DNA sequence: TGTGCCAGCAGCGTATCCTCGGGGGACTCCTACGAGCAGTACTTC.

The chain recombines TRBV27 with TRBJ2-2; 7 bases are a match to TRBD2. Germline-derived CDR1 and CDR2 are MNHEY and SMNVEV (reference sequence). J lost 4 bases, V lost 5 bases, and 10 bases had no gene match. The CDR3 length is 16 residues. CDR3 sequence reads: CASSPLAGVGTGELFF. The CDR3 nucleotides are TGTGCCAGCAGTCCCCTCGCGGGGGTCGGCACCGGGGAGCTGTTTTTT.

The chain carries TRBV7-9 and TRBJ2-1, with 9 bases identical to TRBD2. Looked up from germline, CDR1 is SEHNR and CDR2 is FQNEAQ (reference sequence). The junction had 8 bases not matched to a gene; V was cut back by 5 bases and J by 6 bases. The CDR3 is 15 amino acids. The CDR3 loop is CASSPPGLAINEQFF. DNA for the CDR3: TGTGCCAGCAGCCCGCCGGGACTAGCTATCAATGAGCAGTTCTTC.

The V and J genes are TRBV9 and TRBJ1-3; TRBD1 aligns across 8 bases. Trimming cost V 5 bases and J 3 bases; bases outside gene matches: 7. CDR1 is SGDLS, CDR2 YYNGEE, per germline. CDR3 length: 15 residues. CDR3 bases: TGTGCCAGCAGTATTACAGGGGGAAGTGGAAACACCATATATTTT. Its translation is CASSITGGSGNTIYF.

J is TRBJ1-5 and V is TRBV19; D perhaps matches TRBD1 (6 bases). Germline CDR1 reads LNHDA; CDR2 reads SQIVND (reference sequence). Between the trimmed V and J ends, which lost 4 bases and 1 base, there was a span of 14 bases. The CDR3 runs to 16 residues. For the CDR3, the DNA is TGTGCCAGTAGTAAGGTAGGGGGGGCGAGCAATCAGCCCCAGCATTTT. Residues: CASSKVGGASNQPQHF. The entire variable domain, with the rest obtained from reference TRBV19 and TRBJ1-5, is as follows: DGGITQSPKYLFRKEGQNVTLSCEQNLNHDAMYWYRQDPGQGLRLIYYSQIVNDFQKGDIAEGYSVSREKKESFPLTVTSAQKNPTAFYLCASSKVGGASNQPQHFGDGTRLSIL.

The rearrangement links TRBV14 to TRBJ1-2; 7 bases line up with TRBD1. Germline assignment: CDR1 SGHDN and CDR2 FVKESK. J was trimmed by 5 bases and V by 4 bases; bases with no gene match: 10. The CDR3 has 15 residues. CDR3 residues: CASSPHRTGPYGYTF. The CDR3 DNA reads TGTGCCAGCAGCCCCCACCGGACAGGACCATATGGCTACACCTTC.

The chain uses TRBV5-1 and TRBJ2-2; D gene ambiguous. This CDR3 has 15 amino acids. V shed 0 bases and J shed 0 bases, with 6 bases lying between them. CDR1 and CDR2 from the germline V gene are SGHRS and YFSETQ. The CDR3 DNA is TGCGCCAGCAGCTTGGACACACCGAACACCGGGGAGCTGTTTTTT. Translated, it gives CASSLDTPNTGELFF.

The chain combines TRBV19 with TRBJ1-5; the D gene is possibly TRBD1 (5 bases). This CDR3 region has 15 residues. Between the trimmed V and J ends, which lost 4 bases and 6 bases, there was a span of 16 bases. Germline V gives CDR1 LNHDA, CDR2 SQIVND (reference sequence). CDR3 DNA: TGTGCCAGTAGTAATCGGCCTCAGGGCCCTCAGCCCCAGCATTTT. It specifies CASSNRPQGPQPQHF.

The rearrangement links TRBV4-3 to TRBJ2-3, with D maybe TRBD2 (6 bases). The length of the CDR3 is 14 residues. Looked up from germline, CDR1 is LGHNA and CDR2 is YSLEER. V lost 5 bases and J lost 0, with 9 bases in between. The CDR3 is CASSGAGSTDTQYF. The DNA of the CDR3 is TGCGCCAGCAGCGGGGCGGGAAGCACAGATACGCAGTATTTT.

The chain carries TRBV7-8 and TRBJ2-3; TRBD2 is a possible D gene (7 bases). The CDR3 has 15 residues. The germline V gene encodes CDR1 SGHVS and CDR2 FQNEAQ. Trimming removed 7 bases from V and 1 base from J, with 15 bases in between. The CDR3 nucleotides are TGTGCCAGCACCGTCCGGGGGGCTGGCACAGATACGCAGTATTTT. Its translation: CASTVRGAGTDTQYF.

This clone was observed a few times. The chain has TRBV10-3 and TRBJ2-7; 8 bases line up with TRBD2. J was trimmed by 6 bases and V by 0 bases; bases with no gene match: 7. The CDR3 covers 15 residues. CDR1 ENHRY and CDR2 SYGVKD come from the germline V gene. The chain's CDR3 is CAISESRLATIEQYF. DNA for the CDR3: TGTGCCATCAGTGAGTCGCGACTAGCGACGATCGAGCAGTACTTC.

The rearrangement uses TRBV6-1 and TRBJ2-7, with 7 bases that match TRBD2. Trimming took 7 bases from V and 3 from J; bases not matched to a gene: 9. CDR1 MNHNS and CDR2 SASEGT come from the germline V gene. This CDR3 contains 14 residues. The chain's CDR3 is CASTTLRTSYEQYF. The CDR3 DNA is TGTGCCAGCACCACCCTAAGGACTAGCTACGAGCAGTACTTC.

The chain combines TRBV6-1 with TRBJ1-1; TRBD1 might be the D (5 bases). Germline V CDR1 and CDR2: MNHNS, SASEGT. The CDR3 loop spans 16 amino acids. Trimming stripped 4 bases from V and 1 base from J, with 16 bases between. CDR3: CASSVLGGGENTEAFF. The CDR3 nucleotides read TGTGCCAGCAGTGTCCTCGGGGGTGGGGAGAACACTGAAGCTTTCTTT.

This chain links TRBV6-1 with TRBJ2-1, with 7 bases aligning to TRBD2. Germline assignment: CDR1 MNHNS and CDR2 SASEGT. The CDR3 extends over 15 amino acids. The V segment lost 2 bases and the J segment 8 bases; nucleotides outside the gene matches: 9. CDR3 sequence: CASSEQAGRGHEQFF. The CDR3 DNA reads as TGTGCCAGCAGTGAACAGGCAGGGAGGGGACATGAGCAGTTCTTC.

Turning to this clone: A junction boundary mismatches the germline segment, possibly from a read error. The V and J genes are TRBV4-3 and TRBJ1-1, with D perhaps TRBD1 (5 bases). The CDR3 runs to 18 residues. Germline V gene sequence: CDR1 LGHNA, CDR2 YSLEER. The CDR3 sequence is CASSQSWGDRIETTEPIF. The CDR3 region has the DNA TGCGCCAGCAGCCAAAGCTGGGGGGACCGAATAGAGACCACCGAGCCTATCTTT.